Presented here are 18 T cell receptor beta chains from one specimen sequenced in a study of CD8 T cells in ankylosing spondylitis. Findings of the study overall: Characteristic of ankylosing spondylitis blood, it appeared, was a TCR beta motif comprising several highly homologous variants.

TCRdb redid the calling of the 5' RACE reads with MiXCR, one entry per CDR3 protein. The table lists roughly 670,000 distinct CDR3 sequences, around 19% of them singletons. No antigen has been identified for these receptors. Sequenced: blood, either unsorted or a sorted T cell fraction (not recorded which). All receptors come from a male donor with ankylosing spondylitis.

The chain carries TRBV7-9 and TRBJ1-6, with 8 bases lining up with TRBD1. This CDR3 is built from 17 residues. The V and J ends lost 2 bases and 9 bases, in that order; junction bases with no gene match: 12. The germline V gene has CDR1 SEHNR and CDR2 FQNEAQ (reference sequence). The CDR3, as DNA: TGTGCCAGCAGCTTACCCCCAAGGACAGGGAGCAGTTCACCCCTCCACTTT. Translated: CASSLPPRTGSSSPLHF.

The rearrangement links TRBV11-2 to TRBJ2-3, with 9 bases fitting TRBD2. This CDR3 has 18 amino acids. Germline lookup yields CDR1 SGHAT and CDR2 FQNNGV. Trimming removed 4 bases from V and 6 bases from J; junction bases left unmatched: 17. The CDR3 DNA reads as TGTGCCAGCAGCTCCCCTTGGGGACTAGCACAACCAGTTGATACGCAGTATTTT. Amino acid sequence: CASSSPWGLAQPVDTQYF.

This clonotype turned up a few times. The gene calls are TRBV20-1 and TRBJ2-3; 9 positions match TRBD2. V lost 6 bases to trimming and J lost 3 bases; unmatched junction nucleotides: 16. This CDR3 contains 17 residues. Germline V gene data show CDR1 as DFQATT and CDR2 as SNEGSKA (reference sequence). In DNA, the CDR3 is TGCAGTGCCCGTACCCCCCAGCTAGCGGGAAGGACAGATACGCAGTATTTT. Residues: CSARTPQLAGRTDTQYF.

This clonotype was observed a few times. In nucleotides, the CDR3 is TGTGCCAGCAGTTTGAATCGAAATAATTCACCCCTCCACTTT. This sequence encodes CASSLNRNNSPLHF. The chain has TRBV12-3 or TRBV12-4 and TRBJ1-6; D uncertain. This CDR3 comprises 14 residues. The germline V and J ends were trimmed by 3 bases and 5 bases, with 8 bases remaining between them.

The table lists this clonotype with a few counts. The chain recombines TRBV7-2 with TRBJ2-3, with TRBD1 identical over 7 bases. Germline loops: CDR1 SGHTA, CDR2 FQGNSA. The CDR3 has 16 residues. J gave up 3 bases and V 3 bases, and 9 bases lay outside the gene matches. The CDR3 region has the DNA TGTGCCAGCAGCTTCGCGCACCAGGGGGTTACAGATACGCAGTATTTT. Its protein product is CASSFAHQGVTDTQYF.

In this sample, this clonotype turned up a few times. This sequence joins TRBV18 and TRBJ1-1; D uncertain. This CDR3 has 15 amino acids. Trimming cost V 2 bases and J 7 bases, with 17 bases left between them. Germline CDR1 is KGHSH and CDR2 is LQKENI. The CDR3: CASSPAGYPPVEAFF. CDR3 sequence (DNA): TGTGCCAGCTCACCAGCAGGTTACCCCCCCGTTGAAGCTTTCTTT.

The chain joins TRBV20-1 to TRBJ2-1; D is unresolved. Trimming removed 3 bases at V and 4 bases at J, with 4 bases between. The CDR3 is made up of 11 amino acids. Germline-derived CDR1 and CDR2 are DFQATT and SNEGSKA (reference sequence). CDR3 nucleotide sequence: TGCAGTGCTAGCGAATACAATGAGCAGTTCTTC. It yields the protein CSASEYNEQFF.

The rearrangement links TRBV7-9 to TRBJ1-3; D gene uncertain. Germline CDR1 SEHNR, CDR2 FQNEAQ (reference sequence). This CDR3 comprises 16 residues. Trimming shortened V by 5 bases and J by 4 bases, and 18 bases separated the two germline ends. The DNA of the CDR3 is TGTGCCAGCAGCAAACCGGTCCGAGTAAACGGAAACACCATATATTTT. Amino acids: CASSKPVRVNGNTIYF.

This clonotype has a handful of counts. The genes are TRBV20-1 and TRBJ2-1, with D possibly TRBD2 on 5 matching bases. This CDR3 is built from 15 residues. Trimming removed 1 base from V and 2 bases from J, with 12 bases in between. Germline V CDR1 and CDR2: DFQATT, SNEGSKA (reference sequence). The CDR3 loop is CSARAGSSPYNEQFF. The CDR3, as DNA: TGCAGTGCTAGAGCGGGGAGCTCTCCCTACAATGAGCAGTTCTTC.

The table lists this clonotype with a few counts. The CDR3 nucleotides read TGTGCCAGCAGCTTAGACCAGTCATATTCACCCCTCCACTTT. Protein sequence: CASSLDQSYSPLHF. The rearrangement links TRBV11-2 to TRBJ1-6; no definite D call. The CDR3 loop spans 14 amino acids. The germline V and J ends were trimmed by 0 bases and 8 bases, with 8 bases remaining between them. Per the germline V gene, CDR1 is SGHAT and CDR2 is FQNNGV.

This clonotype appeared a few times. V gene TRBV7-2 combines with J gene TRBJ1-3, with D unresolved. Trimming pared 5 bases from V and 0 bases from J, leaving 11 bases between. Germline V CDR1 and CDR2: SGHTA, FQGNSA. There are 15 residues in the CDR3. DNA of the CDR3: TGTGCCAGCAGCGTATTCTTCAACTCTGGAAACACCATATATTTT. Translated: CASSVFFNSGNTIYF.

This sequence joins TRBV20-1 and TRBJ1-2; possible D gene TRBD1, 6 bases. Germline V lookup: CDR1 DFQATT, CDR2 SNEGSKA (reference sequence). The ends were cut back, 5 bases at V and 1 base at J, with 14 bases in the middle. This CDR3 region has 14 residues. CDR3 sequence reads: CSALRDNSNYGYTF. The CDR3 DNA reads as TGCAGTGCTCTTAGGGACAATAGTAACTATGGCTACACCTTC.

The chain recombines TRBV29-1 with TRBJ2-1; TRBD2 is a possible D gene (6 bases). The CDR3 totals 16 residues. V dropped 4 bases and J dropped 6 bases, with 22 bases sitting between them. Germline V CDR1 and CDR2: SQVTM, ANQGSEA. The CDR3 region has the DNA TGCAGCGTTGTTCTCTGGGCAGGAGGGAGGTTCAATGAGCAGTTCTTC. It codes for CSVVLWAGGRFNEQFF.

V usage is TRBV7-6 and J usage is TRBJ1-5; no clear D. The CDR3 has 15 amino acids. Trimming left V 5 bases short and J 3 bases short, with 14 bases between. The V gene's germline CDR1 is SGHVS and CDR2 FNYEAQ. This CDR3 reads CASSPYSGFNQPQHF. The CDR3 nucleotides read TGTGCCAGCAGCCCCTACTCCGGGTTCAATCAGCCCCAGCATTTT.

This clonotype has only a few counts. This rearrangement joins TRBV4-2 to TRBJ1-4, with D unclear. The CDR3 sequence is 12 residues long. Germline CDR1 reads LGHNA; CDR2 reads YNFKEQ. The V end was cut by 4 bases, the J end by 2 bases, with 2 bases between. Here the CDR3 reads CASSRTNEKLFF. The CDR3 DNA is TGTGCCAGCAGCCGGACTAATGAAAAACTGTTTTTT.

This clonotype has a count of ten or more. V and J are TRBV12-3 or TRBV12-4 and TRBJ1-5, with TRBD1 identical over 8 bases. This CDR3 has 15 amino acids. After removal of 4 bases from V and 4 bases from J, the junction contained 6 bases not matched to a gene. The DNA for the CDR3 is TGTGCCAGCAGTTCGCAGGGGGCTGAGAATCAGCCCCAGCATTTT. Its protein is CASSSQGAENQPQHF.

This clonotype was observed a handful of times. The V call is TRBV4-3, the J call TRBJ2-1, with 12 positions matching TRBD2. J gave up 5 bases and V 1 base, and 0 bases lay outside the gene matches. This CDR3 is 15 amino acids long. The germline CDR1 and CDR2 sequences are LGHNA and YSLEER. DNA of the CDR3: TGCGCCAGCAGCCAAGGACTAGCGGGGGACAATGAGCAGTTCTTC. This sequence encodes CASSQGLAGDNEQFF.

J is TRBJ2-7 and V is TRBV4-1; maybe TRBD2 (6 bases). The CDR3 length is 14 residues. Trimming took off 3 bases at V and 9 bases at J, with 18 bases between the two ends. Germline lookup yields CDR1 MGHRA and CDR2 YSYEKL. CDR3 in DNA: TGCGCCAGCAGCCACGGGACTGATATATCGGGGCAGTACTTC. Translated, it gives CASSHGTDISGQYF.